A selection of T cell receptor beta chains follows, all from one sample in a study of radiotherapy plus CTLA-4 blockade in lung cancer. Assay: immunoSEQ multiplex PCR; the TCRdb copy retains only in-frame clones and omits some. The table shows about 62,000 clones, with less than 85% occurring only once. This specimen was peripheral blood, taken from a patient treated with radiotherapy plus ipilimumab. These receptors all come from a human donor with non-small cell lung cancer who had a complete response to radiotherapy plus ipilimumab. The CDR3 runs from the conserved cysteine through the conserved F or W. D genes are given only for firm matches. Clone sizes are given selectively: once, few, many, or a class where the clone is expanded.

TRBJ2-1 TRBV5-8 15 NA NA CASSLVTGYNNEQFF TGTGCCAGCAGCTTGGTGACAGGATATAACAATGAGCAGTTCTTC
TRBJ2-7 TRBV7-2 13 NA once CASSLAGGYEQYF TGTGCCAGCAGCTTAGCGGGGGGCTACGAGCAGTACTTC
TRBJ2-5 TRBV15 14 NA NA CATSRGANRETQYF TGTGCCACCAGCAGAGGGGCAAACAGGGAGACCCAGTACTTC
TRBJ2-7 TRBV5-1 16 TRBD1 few CASSRTGQGLGGEQYF TGCGCCAGCAGCAGAACAGGACAGGGTCTTGGTGGCGAGCAGTACTTC
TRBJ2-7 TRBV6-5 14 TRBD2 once CASSRGLAAYEQYF TGTGCCAGCAGTCGGGGACTAGCGGCCTACGAGCAGTACTTC
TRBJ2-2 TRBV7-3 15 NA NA CASSPRGGATGELFF TGTGCCAGCAGCCCTAGGGGCGGGGCCACCGGGGAGCTGTTTTTT
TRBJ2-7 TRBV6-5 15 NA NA CASSYTGVRSYEQYF TGTGCCAGCAGTTACACGGGAGTTAGGTCCTACGAGCAGTACTTC
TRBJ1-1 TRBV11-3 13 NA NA CASSLGALTEAFF TGTGCCAGCAGCTTAGGGGCACTTACTGAAGCTTTCTTT
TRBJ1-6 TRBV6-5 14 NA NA CASTLSSYNSPLHF TGTGCCAGCACCCTGAGCTCCTATAATTCACCCCTCCACTTT
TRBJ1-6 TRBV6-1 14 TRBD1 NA CATSTGGRNSPLHF TGTGCCACCTCAACAGGGGGCCGGAATTCACCCCTCCACTTT
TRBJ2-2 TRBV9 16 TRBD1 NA CASSPRGTGNTGELFF TGTGCCAGCAGCCCCCGTGGGACAGGAAACACCGGGGAGCTGTTTTTT
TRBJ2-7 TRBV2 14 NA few CANTPGLIIYEQYF TGTGCCAACACACCGGGACTGATCATCTACGAGCAGTACTTC
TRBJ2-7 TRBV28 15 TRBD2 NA CASSPGLAGVYEQYF TGTGCCAGCAGTCCGGGACTAGCGGGAGTCTACGAGCAGTACTTC
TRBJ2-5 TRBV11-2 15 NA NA CASSRDFGVVETQYF TGTGCCAGCAGCCGGGACTTCGGCGTGGTGGAGACCCAGTACTTC
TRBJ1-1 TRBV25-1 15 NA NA CASSEYRAGVTEAFF TGTGCCAGCAGTGAATATAGGGCAGGGGTCACTGAAGCTTTCTTT
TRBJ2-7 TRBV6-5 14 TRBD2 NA CASRTSGVSYEQYF TGTGCCAGCAGAACCAGCGGGGTATCCTACGAGCAGTACTTC
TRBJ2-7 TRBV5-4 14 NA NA CASSLELAGVEQYF TGTGCCAGCAGCTTGGAACTAGCCGGGGTCGAGCAGTACTTC
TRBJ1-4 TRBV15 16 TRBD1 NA CATSRVQGATNEKLFF TGTGCCACCAGCAGAGTACAGGGGGCTACTAATGAAAAACTGTTTTTT
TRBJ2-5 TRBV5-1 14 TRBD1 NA CASSLGDRKETQYF TGCGCCAGCAGCTTGGGGGACAGGAAAGAGACCCAGTACTTC
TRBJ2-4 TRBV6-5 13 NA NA CASSNRQSNIQYF TGTGCCAGCAGTAACCGACAGTCGAACATTCAGTACTTC
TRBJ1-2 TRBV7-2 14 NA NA CASIPRQGIYGYTF TGTGCCAGCATCCCCCGTCAGGGGATCTATGGCTACACCTTC
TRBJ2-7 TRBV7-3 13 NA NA CASSLWAGYEQYF TGTGCCAGCAGCTTATGGGCAGGGTACGAGCAGTACTTC
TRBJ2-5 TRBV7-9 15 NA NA CASSSSPGPQETQYF TGTGCCAGCAGCTCTAGCCCGGGCCCCCAAGAGACCCAGTACTTC
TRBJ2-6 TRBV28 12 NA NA CAHGVGANVLTF TGTGCCCACGGGGTGGGGGCCAACGTCCTGACTTTC
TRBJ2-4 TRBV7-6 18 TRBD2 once CASSLDVASGTAKNIQYF TGTGCCAGCAGCTTAGATGTGGCTAGCGGGACGGCCAAAAACATTCAGTACTTC
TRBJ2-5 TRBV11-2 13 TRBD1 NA CASSRDRQETQYF TGTGCCAGCAGCCGGGACAGGCAAGAGACCCAGTACTTC
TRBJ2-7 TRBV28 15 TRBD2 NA CASTYSGGRRDEQYF TGTGCCAGCACCTACTCGGGCGGGAGGAGAGACGAGCAGTACTTC
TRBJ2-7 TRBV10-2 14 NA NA CASRKTRQSPEQYF TGCGCCAGCAGGAAGACGAGACAGTCCCCCGAGCAGTACTTC
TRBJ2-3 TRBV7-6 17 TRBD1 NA CASSSHPSGTERNTQYF TGTGCCAGCAGCTCTCACCCTTCTGGGACAGAAAGAAATACGCAGTATTTT
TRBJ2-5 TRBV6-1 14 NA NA CASRNDFGQETQYF TGTGCCAGCAGAAACGACTTCGGCCAAGAGACCCAGTACTTC
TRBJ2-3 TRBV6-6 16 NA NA CASSYGGKGVADTQYF TGTGCCAGCAGTTACGGCGGGAAAGGAGTCGCAGATACGCAGTATTTT
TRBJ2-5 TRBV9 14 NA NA CASGSGVTGETQYF TGTGCCAGCGGGTCCGGGGTTACGGGAGAGACCCAGTACTTC
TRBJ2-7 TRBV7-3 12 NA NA CASSHRRGEQYF TGTGCCAGCAGTCACCGCCGGGGGGAGCAGTACTTC
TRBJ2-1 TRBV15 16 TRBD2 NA CATGREPGLAYNEQFF TGTGCCACCGGACGCGAACCGGGACTAGCGTACAATGAGCAGTTCTTC
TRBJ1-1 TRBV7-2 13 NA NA CASSLAPNTEAFF TGTGCCAGCAGCTTGGCCCCGAACACTGAAGCTTTCTTT
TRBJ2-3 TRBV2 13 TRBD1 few CASDGQGAGTQYF TGTGCCAGCGACGGACAGGGGGCGGGTACGCAGTATTTT